Listed here are 13 T cell receptor beta chains from one sample, sequenced in a study of blood T cell repertoires in COVID-19. Clones were sequenced by immunoSEQ multiplex PCR, and TCRdb holds only the in-frame ones, with some missing. The repertoire includes roughly 71,000 clones, 83% of them detected once, and 15% to 20% sits in the top ten. Sequencing input: peripheral blood. The receptors shown here come from a woman of 80 years or more with acute or convalescent COVID-19.

This rearrangement joins TRBV4-1 to TRBJ2-2, with D perhaps matching TRBD2 (6 bases). Trimming cost V 2 bases and J 0 bases, with 10 bases left between them. Germline lookup yields CDR1 MGHRA and CDR2 YSYEKL. This CDR3 is 16 amino acids long. The chain's CDR3 is CASSQLAGTNTGELFF. CDR3 bases: TGCGCCAGCAGCCAACTCGCGGGAACGAACACCGGGGAGCTGTTTTTT.

This clone was counted a few times. V and J are TRBV2 and TRBJ1-1; D possibly corresponds to TRBD1 (6 bases). This CDR3 is built from 15 residues. Germline CDR1 and CDR2: SNHLY and FYNNEI. The ends were cut back, 4 bases at V and 0 bases at J, with 12 bases in the middle. The CDR3 here is CASSGQGIMNTEAFF. CDR3 coding DNA: TGTGCCAGCAGTGGTCAGGGGATCATGAACACTGAAGCTTTCTTT. Full variable domain (missing parts from reference TRBV2 and TRBJ1-1): EPEVTQTPSHQVTQMGQEVILRCVPISNHLYFYWYRQILGQKVEFLVSFYNNEISEKSEIFDDQFSVERPDGSNFTLKIRSTKLEDSAMYFCASSGQGIMNTEAFFGQGTRLTVV.

The V call is TRBV7-3, the J call TRBJ2-1; D is ambiguous. CDR1 and CDR2 (germline): SGHTA, FQGTGA. The V end lost 4 bases, the J end lost 10 bases, and 14 bases lay between the germline ends. The CDR3 loop spans 13 amino acids. CDR3 sequence: CASSSYSDGEQFF. CDR3 coding DNA: TGTGCCAGCAGCTCATACTCCGACGGGGAGCAGTTCTTC.

V and J are TRBV2 and TRBJ2-5, with TRBD2 matching 14 bases. The germline gives CDR1 SNHLY, CDR2 FYNNEI. There are 14 residues in the CDR3. J gave up 2 bases and V 9 bases, and 2 bases lay outside the gene matches. The CDR3 nucleotides read TGTGCCAGTAGGACTAGCGGGGGGCAAGAGACCCAGTACTTC. Translating it yields CASRTSGGQETQYF.

The chain links TRBV4-1 to TRBJ1-2; D not resolved. Germline-derived CDR1 and CDR2 are MGHRA and YSYEKL. With 0 bases removed from V and 4 bases from J, the gap between germline ends came to 21 bases. This CDR3 spans 18 amino acids. This chain's CDR3 is CASSQDRVGSKSGYGYTF. The CDR3 DNA follows: TGCGCCAGCAGCCAAGATCGAGTTGGGTCAAAATCGGGCTATGGCTACACCTTC.

The chain has TRBV14 and TRBJ1-1, with no clear D. Per the germline V gene, CDR1 is SGHDN and CDR2 is FVKESK. V lost 5 bases and J lost 7, with 14 bases in between. CDR3 size: 13 residues. CDR3 sequence: CASSFLPGSEAFF. In DNA, the CDR3 is TGTGCCAGCAGCTTCCTCCCGGGGAGTGAAGCTTTCTTT.

This clone occurred once. The V call is TRBV19, the J call TRBJ1-1; a weak D match, TRBD1 (6 bases). The CDR3 length is 13 residues. Per the germline V gene, CDR1 is LNHDA and CDR2 is SQIVND (reference sequence). Deletions cut 4 bases from V and 5 bases from J, with 11 bases between. CDR3 nucleotides: TGTGCCAGTAGTACCCAGAGGGGGACTGAAGCTTTCTTT. This translates into CASSTQRGTEAFF.

The rearrangement uses TRBV3-1 (or the pseudogene TRBV3-2) and TRBJ1-5, with 8 nucleotides matching TRBD1. The V and J ends lost 2 bases and 6 bases, in that order; junction bases with no gene match: 3. The CDR3 totals 14 residues. Looked up from germline, CDR1 is LGHDT and CDR2 is YNNKEL (reference sequence). The chain's CDR3 is CASSQNRGSQPQHF. The CDR3 DNA sequence: TGTGCCAGCAGCCAAAACAGGGGGAGTCAGCCCCAGCATTTT.

This chain joins TRBV7-9 and TRBJ1-3; D possibly corresponds to TRBD1 (5 bases). This CDR3 is built from 14 residues. Trimming took 5 bases from V and 4 from J, leaving 12 bases between them. Germline lookup yields CDR1 SEHNR and CDR2 FQNEAQ (reference sequence). CDR3: CASSRGASGNTIYF. For the CDR3, the DNA is TGTGCCAGCAGCCGCGGGGCCTCGGGAAACACCATATATTTT.

This rearrangement joins TRBV12-3 or TRBV12-4 to TRBJ1-1; D not certain. V shed 5 bases and J shed 7 bases, with 8 bases lying between them. This CDR3 is 11 amino acids long. The CDR3 spells CASSGLFEAFF. Written as DNA, the CDR3 is TGTGCCAGCAGTGGACTCTTTGAAGCTTTCTTT.

This clone was detected once. The rearrangement links TRBV2 to TRBJ2-2, with D perhaps matching TRBD2 (6 bases). The CDR3 loop spans 15 amino acids. The V end was cut by 4 bases, the J end by 5 bases, with 14 bases between. Germline-derived CDR1 and CDR2 are SNHLY and FYNNEI. This CDR3 is CASSAGGTRTGELFF. The CDR3 DNA reads TGTGCCAGCAGTGCCGGGGGAACTCGAACCGGGGAGCTGTTTTTT. The full variable domain, its missing parts supplied by reference TRBV2 and TRBJ2-2, is EPEVTQTPSHQVTQMGQEVILRCVPISNHLYFYWYRQILGQKVEFLVSFYNNEISEKSEIFDDQFSVERPDGSNFTLKIRSTKLEDSAMYFCASSAGGTRTGELFFGEGSRLTVL.

This clone appeared a few times. The gene calls are TRBV5-1 and TRBJ2-2; weak D call: TRBD2 (6 bases). CDR1 and CDR2 from the germline V gene are SGHRS and YFSETQ. The CDR3 contains 15 residues. V lost 0 bases and J 5 bases, leaving 11 bases between the germline ends. The CDR3 sequence: CASSLVGGRTGELFF. CDR3 nucleotides: TGCGCCAGCAGCTTGGTGGGAGGTCGGACCGGGGAGCTGTTTTTT.

The rearrangement joins TRBV10-3 to TRBJ2-7; 9 positions agree with TRBD1. Germline V lookup: CDR1 ENHRY, CDR2 SYGVKD. V lost 4 bases and J lost 1; bases outside the gene matches: 2. The CDR3 runs to 14 residues. In DNA, the CDR3 is TGTGCCATCAGTGTAGGACAGGGGTCCTACGAGCAGTACTTC. This codes for CAISVGQGSYEQYF.